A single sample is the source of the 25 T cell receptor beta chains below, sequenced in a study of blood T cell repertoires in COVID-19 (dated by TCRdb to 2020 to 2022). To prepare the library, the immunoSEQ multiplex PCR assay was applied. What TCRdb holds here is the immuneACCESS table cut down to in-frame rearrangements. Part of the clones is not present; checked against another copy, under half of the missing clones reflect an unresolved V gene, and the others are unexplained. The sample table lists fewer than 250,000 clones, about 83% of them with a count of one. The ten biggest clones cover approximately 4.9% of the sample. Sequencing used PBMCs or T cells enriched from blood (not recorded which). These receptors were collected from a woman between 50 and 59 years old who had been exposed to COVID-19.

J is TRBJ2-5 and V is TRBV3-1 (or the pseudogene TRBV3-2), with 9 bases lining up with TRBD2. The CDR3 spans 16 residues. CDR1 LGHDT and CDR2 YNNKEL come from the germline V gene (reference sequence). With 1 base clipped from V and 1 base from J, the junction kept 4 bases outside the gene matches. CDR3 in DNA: TGTGCCAGCAGCCAAGGTCTGCGGGGGGGCCAAGAGACCCAGTACTTC. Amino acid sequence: CASSQGLRGGQETQYF.

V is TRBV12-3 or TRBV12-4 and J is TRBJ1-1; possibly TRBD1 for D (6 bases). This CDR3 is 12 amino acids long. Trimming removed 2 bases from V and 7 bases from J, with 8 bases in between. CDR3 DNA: TGTGCCAGCAGTTTAACAGGGTTTGAAGCTTTCTTT. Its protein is CASSLTGFEAFF.

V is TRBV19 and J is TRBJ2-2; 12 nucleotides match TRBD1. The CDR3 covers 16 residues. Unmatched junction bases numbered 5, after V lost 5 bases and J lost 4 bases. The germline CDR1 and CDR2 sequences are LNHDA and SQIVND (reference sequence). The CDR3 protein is CASSSGQGAGTGELFF. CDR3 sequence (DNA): TGTGCCAGTAGTTCGGGACAGGGGGCGGGCACCGGGGAGCTGTTTTTT.

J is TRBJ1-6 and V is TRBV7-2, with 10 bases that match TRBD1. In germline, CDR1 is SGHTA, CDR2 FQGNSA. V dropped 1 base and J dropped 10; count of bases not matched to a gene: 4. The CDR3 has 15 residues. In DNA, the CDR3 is TGTGCCAGCAGCTTAGGACAGGGGGCGGGATCACCCCTCCACTTT. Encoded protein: CASSLGQGAGSPLHF.

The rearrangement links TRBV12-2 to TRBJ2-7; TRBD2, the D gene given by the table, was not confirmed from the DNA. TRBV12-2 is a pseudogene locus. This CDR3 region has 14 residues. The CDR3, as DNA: TGTGCAAGTCGCTTTCGCGGGAATCCCTACGAGCAGTACTTC. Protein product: CASRFRGNPYEQYF.

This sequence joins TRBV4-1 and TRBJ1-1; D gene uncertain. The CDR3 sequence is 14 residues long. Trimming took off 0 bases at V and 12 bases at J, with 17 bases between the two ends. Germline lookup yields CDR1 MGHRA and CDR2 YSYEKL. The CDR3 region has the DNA TGCGCCAGCAGCCAAGAGGAGGGCCCCGGACCTCCTTTCTTT. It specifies CASSQEEGPGPPFF.

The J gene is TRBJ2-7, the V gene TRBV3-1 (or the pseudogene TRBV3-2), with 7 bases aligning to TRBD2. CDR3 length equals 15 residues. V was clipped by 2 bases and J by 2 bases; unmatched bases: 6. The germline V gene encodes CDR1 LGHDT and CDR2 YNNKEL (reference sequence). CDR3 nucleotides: TGTGCCAGCAGCCAAAACCTAGCGGCTACCTACGAGCAGTACTTC. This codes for CASSQNLAATYEQYF.

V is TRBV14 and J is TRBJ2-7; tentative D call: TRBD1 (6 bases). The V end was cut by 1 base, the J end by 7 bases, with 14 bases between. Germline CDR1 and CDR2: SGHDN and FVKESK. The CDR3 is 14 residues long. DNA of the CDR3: TGTGCCAGCAGCCAAGTGGGGGCGAGGGGGGAGCAGTACTTC. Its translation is CASSQVGARGEQYF.

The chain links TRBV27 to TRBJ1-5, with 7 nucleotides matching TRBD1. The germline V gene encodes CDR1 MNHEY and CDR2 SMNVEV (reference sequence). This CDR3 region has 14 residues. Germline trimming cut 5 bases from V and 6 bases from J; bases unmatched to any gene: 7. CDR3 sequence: CASSEVRGPQPQHF. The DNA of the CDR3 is TGTGCCAGCAGTGAAGTTAGGGGGCCTCAGCCCCAGCATTTT.

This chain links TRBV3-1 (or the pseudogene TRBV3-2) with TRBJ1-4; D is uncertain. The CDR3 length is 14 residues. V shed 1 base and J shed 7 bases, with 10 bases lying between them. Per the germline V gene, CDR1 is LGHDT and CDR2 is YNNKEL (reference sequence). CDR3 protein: CASSQGGIGEKLFF. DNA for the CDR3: TGTGCCAGCAGCCAAGGAGGAATTGGTGAAAAACTGTTTTTT.

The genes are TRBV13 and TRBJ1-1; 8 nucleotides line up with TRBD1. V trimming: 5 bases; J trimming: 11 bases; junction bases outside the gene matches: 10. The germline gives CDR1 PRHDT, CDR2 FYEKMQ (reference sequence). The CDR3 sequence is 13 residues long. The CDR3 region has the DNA TGTGCCAGCAGCGTCGGACAGGGAGGGAACGCTTTCTTT. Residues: CASSVGQGGNAFF.

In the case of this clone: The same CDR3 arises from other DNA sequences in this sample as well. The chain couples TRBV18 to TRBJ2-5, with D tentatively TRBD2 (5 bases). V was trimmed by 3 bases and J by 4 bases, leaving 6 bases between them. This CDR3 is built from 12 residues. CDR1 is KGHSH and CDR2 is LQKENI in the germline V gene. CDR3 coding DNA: TGTGCCAGCTCACCCGGAGGAGAGACCCAGTACTTC. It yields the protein CASSPGGETQYF.

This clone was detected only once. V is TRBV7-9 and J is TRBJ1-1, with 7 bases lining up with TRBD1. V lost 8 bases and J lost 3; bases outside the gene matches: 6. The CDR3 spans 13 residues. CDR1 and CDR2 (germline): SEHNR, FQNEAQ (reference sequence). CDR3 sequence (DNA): TGTGCCAGCCAAAATACAGGGGACACTGAAGCTTTCTTT. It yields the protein CASQNTGDTEAFF.

The CDR3 spells CASSLFITPTSGRQETQYF. The CDR3, as DNA: TGTGCCAGCAGCCTCTTTATTACTCCGACTAGCGGACGCCAAGAGACCCAGTACTTC. The chain recombines TRBV4-2 with TRBJ2-5, with 9 bases aligning to TRBD2. With V trimmed by 4 bases and J by 1 base, 16 bases remained unmatched. The CDR3 has 19 residues. Germline V gene lookup returns CDR1 LGHNA and CDR2 YNFKEQ.

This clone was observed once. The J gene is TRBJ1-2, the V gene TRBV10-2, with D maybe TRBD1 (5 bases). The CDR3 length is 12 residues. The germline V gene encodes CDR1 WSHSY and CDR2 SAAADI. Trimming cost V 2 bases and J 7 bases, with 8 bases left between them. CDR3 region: CASSERQLGYTF. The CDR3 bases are TGCGCCAGCAGTGAGAGACAGCTTGGCTACACCTTC.

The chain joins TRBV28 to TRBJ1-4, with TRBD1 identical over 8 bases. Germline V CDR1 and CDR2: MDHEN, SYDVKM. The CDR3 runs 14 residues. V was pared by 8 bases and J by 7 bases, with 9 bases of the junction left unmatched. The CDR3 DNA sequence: TGTGCCAGCTTTACCGACAGGGGTGGTGAAAAACTGTTTTTT. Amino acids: CASFTDRGGEKLFF.

CDR3 nucleotide sequence: TGTGCCAGCTCACCGGAGAGGAACGGCTACACCTTC. Its translation is CASSPERNGYTF. V gene TRBV18 combines with J gene TRBJ1-2; D is undetermined. The germline V gene encodes CDR1 KGHSH and CDR2 LQKENI. Trimming cost V 3 bases and J 8 bases, with 10 bases left between them. The CDR3 length is 12 residues.

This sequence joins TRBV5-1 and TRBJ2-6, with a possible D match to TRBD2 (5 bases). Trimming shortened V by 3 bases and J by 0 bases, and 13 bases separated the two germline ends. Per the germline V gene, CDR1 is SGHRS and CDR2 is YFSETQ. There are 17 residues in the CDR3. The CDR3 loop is CASSSGSGSSGANVLTF. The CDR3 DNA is TGCGCCAGCAGCTCCGGCTCGGGGAGCTCTGGGGCCAACGTCCTGACTTTC.

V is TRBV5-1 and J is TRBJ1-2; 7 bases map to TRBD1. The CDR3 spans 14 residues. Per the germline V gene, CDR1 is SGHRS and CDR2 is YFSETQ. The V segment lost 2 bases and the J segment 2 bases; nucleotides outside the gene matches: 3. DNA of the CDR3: TGCGCCAGCAGCTTAGGACAGGCCAACTATGGCTACACCTTC. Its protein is CASSLGQANYGYTF. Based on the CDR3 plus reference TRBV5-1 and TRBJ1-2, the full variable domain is KAGVTQTPRYLIKTRGQQVTLSCSPISGHRSVSWYQQTPGQGLQFLFEYFSETQRNKGNFPGRFSGRQFSNSRSEMNVSTLELGDSALYLCASSLGQANYGYTFGSGTRLTVV.

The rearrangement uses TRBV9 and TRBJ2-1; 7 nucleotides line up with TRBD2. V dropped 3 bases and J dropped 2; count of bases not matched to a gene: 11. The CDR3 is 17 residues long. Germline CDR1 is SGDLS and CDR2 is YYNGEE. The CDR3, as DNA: TGTGCCAGCAGCGACACTTACATGCGGGGGACCTACAATGAGCAGTTCTTC. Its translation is CASSDTYMRGTYNEQFF.

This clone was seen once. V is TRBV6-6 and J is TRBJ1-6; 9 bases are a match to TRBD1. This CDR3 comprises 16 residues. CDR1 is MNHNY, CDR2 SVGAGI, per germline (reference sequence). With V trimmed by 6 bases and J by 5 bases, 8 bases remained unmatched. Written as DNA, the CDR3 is TGTGCCAGCAGCAAACAGGGGGCCTTGAATAATTCACCCCTCCACTTT. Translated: CASSKQGALNNSPLHF.

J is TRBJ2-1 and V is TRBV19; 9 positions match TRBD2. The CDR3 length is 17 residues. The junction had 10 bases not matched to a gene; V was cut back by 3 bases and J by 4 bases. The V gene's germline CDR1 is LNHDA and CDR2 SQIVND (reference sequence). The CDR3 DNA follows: TGTGCCAGTAGTATTCGGCCTAGCGGGGTGTTGTACAATGAGCAGTTCTTC. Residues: CASSIRPSGVLYNEQFF.

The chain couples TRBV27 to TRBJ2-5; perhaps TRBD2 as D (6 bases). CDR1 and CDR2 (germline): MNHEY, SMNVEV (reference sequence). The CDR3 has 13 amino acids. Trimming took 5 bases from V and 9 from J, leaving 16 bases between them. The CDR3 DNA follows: TGTGCCAGCAGTCCGGACGGACTATTAGCCCAGTACTTC. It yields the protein CASSPDGLLAQYF.

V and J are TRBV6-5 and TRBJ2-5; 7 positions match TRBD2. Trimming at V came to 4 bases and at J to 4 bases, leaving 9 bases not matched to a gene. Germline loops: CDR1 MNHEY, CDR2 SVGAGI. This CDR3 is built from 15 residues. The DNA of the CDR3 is TGTGCCAGCAGTTGCGTGGGAGGGAAGGTAGAGACCCAGTACTTC. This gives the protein CASSCVGGKVETQYF.

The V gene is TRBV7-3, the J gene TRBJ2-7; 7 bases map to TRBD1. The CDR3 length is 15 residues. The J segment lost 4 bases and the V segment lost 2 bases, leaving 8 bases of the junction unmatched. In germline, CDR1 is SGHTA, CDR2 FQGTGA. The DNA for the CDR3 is TGTGCCAGCAGCTTATTCGCAGGGGGAGCGTACGAGCAGTACTTC. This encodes CASSLFAGGAYEQYF.